This T cell receptor beta chain was profiled in a study of cytomegalovirus exposure and HLA in healthy donors. J was trimmed by 0 bases and V by 4 bases; bases with no gene match: 7. The CDR3 is 15 residues long. Germline V gene data show CDR1 as SGHRS and CDR2 as YFSETQ. PCR employed 60 Vbeta and 13 Jbeta primers. Using immunoSEQ multiplex PCR, the repertoire was profiled, and TCRdb retains in-frame clones only, with some absent. The data show 150,000 to 200,000 clones, about 78% seen once. This TCR came from a woman in her 50s in good health and CMV-seropositive. The chain combines TRBV5-1 with TRBJ2-7, with 7 bases fitting TRBD1. Sequencing was performed on PBMCs. DNA of the CDR3: TGCGCCAGCAGCCCGGACAGGCCTCTCTCCTACGAGCAGTACTTC. Protein sequence: CASSPDRPLSYEQYF.